A single sample gave rise to the 22 T cell receptor beta chains below, sequenced in a study of T cell clusters in autoimmune cytopenias. TRB amplification used approximately 250 ng of peripheral blood genomic DNA. One tube held mixed TRB-A and TRB-B primer pools for touch-down PCR. For each CDR3 protein, TCRdb gives one entry from its re-call of the multiplex PCR reads, without DNA. The specimen's table records around 7,700 distinct CDR3 sequences. In addition, the sample was reused for a study of T cell repertoires in aging, cancer and after chemotherapy.

Sequencing was done on a sample of peripheral blood. These receptors were obtained from a human donor in good health.

This clonotype shows up as medium-sized by frequency. The chain employs TRBV19 and TRBJ2-1; there is no DNA to check the TCRdb D call of TRBD1. The germline CDR1 and CDR2 sequences are LNHDA and SQIVND (reference sequence). CDR3 length: 13 amino acids. CDR3 region: CASKGQGVDEQFF.

J is TRBJ2-1 and V is TRBV5-1; absent DNA, TCRdb's TRBD2 call cannot be checked. This CDR3 spans 16 amino acids. Germline V lookup: CDR1 SGHRS, CDR2 YFSETQ. CDR3 sequence: CASSLGGGVSYNEQFF.

Judged by frequency, this clonotype is medium-sized. V and J are TRBV6-6 and TRBJ2-1; TCRdb lists TRBD2, though no DNA is available to test this call. There are 14 residues in the CDR3. Germline CDR1 and CDR2: MNHNY and SVGAGI (reference sequence). This CDR3 reads CASNPAGEMGEQFF.

The rearrangement joins TRBV18 to TRBJ1-2; without DNA, the TCRdb call of TRBD1 cannot be checked. This CDR3 region has 16 residues. The germline gives CDR1 KGHSH, CDR2 LQKENI. CDR3 protein: CASSPPFPEGASGYTF.

This chain links TRBV5-4 with TRBJ1-6; the TCRdb D gene call, TRBD1, has no DNA to confirm it. The CDR3 covers 15 residues. Germline lookup yields CDR1 SGHNT and CDR2 YYREEE (reference sequence). The CDR3 is CASSLTGGADSPLHF. Supplemented by reference TRBV5-4 and TRBJ1-6, the full variable domain reads ETGVTQSPTHLIKTRGQQVTLRCSSQSGHNTVSWYQQALGQGPQFIFQYYREEENGRGNFPPRFSGLQFPNYSSELNVNALELDDSALYLCASSLTGGADSPLHFGNGTRLTVT.

The V gene is TRBV12-3 or TRBV12-4, the J gene TRBJ1-2; the D gene TCRdb calls, TRBD1, cannot be checked with no DNA. The CDR3 is 16 amino acids. The CDR3 sequence is CASSRGTAAGQGGYTF.

By frequency, this clonotype is medium-sized (0.01 to 0.1%). The J gene is TRBJ2-1, the V gene TRBV19; TCRdb reports TRBD1, a call that lacks DNA to check it against. Germline V gives CDR1 LNHDA, CDR2 SQIVND (reference sequence). The CDR3 length is 15 residues. The chain's CDR3 is CASRTPNRGSDEQFF.

This chain links TRBV6-2 or TRBV6-3 with TRBJ2-7; the D call from TCRdb, TRBD1, cannot be confirmed without DNA. The CDR3 loop spans 13 amino acids. CDR1 and CDR2 (germline): MNHEY, SVGEGT. CDR3 sequence: CASSYTRKGEQYF.

This clonotype ranks as medium-sized (0.01 to 0.1%) in terms of frequency. The chain joins TRBV15 to TRBJ1-4; TCRdb designates TRBD1, a call that cannot be tested without DNA. CDR3 length equals 15 residues. Per germline, CDR1 LNHNV and CDR2 YYDKDF (reference sequence). The CDR3 sequence is CATSRAGGSYEKLFF. The full variable domain, with the rest looked up from reference TRBV15 and TRBJ1-4, is DAMVIQNPRYQVTQFGKPVTLSCSQTLNHNVMYWYQQKSSQAPKLLFHYYDKDFNNEADTPDNFQSRRPNTSFCFLDIRSPGLGDTAMYLCATSRAGGSYEKLFFGSGTQLSVL.

The chain uses TRBV19 and TRBJ2-2. This CDR3 has 17 amino acids. CDR1 and CDR2 (germline): LNHDA, SQIVND (reference sequence). CDR3: CASSRRRDAVNTGELFF.

The V gene is TRBV12-3 or TRBV12-4, the J gene TRBJ2-5; without DNA, the TCRdb call of TRBD2 cannot be checked. There are 13 residues in the CDR3. CDR3 residues: CASSFGRFYEQYF.

The V call is TRBV5-4, the J call TRBJ2-7; TCRdb indicates TRBD2, and absent DNA this call remains unverified. This CDR3 spans 16 amino acids. Germline V lookup: CDR1 SGHNT, CDR2 YYREEE (reference sequence). The CDR3 spells CASSLGNVAGGGEQYF.

By frequency, this clonotype is medium-sized. The rearrangement joins TRBV19 to TRBJ1-6; the TCRdb D gene call, TRBD1, has no DNA to confirm it. The germline CDR1 and CDR2 sequences are LNHDA and SQIVND (reference sequence). The CDR3 contains 14 residues. CDR3 region: CASSPQGMGSPLHF.

V usage is TRBV12-3 or TRBV12-4 and J usage is TRBJ1-1. This CDR3 is 13 amino acids long. The CDR3 sequence: CASSSLDRGGAFF.

This clonotype is identified as large from frequency. The chain couples TRBV6-5 to TRBJ2-2; TCRdb designates TRBD2, a call that cannot be tested without DNA. This CDR3 has 13 amino acids. Germline loops: CDR1 MNHEY, CDR2 SVGAGI. The chain's CDR3 is CASSYRAVGELFF.

This sequence joins TRBV5-6 and TRBJ2-2; TCRdb proposes TRBD2, but this gene call is untestable without DNA. CDR3 length: 15 residues. Germline V gives CDR1 SGHDT, CDR2 YYEEEE. The CDR3 region is CASRPGLQNTGELFF.

The J gene is TRBJ2-7, the V gene TRBV7-2. This CDR3 spans 14 amino acids. In germline, CDR1 is SGHTA, CDR2 FQGNSA. This CDR3 is CASSFTIPSYEQYF. Filled out from reference TRBV7-2 and TRBJ2-7, the complete variable domain reads GAGVSQSPSNKVTEKGKDVELRCDPISGHTALYWYRQSLGQGLEFLIYFQGNSAPDKSGLPSDRFSAERTGGSVSTLTIQRTQQEDSAVYLCASSFTIPSYEQYFGPGTRLTVT.

The chain recombines TRBV6-2 or TRBV6-3 with TRBJ2-7. The CDR3 contains 13 residues. The germline CDR1 and CDR2 sequences are MNHEY and SVGEGT. The CDR3 loop is CASTTTHSYEQYF.

The chain joins TRBV12-3 or TRBV12-4 to TRBJ1-2; TCRdb's D call, TRBD1, is unchecked because there is no DNA. The CDR3 is 12 amino acids. CDR3: CASTPGGYGYTF.

This clonotype is classed as medium-sized by frequency. J is TRBJ1-1 and V is TRBV19; the D gene TCRdb calls, TRBD1, cannot be checked with no DNA. Germline CDR1 reads LNHDA; CDR2 reads SQIVND (reference sequence). The CDR3 is 13 residues long. The CDR3 sequence: CASRGGLNTEAFF. Based on the CDR3 plus reference TRBV19 and TRBJ1-1, the full variable domain is DGGITQSPKYLFRKEGQNVTLSCEQNLNHDAMYWYRQDPGQGLRLIYYSQIVNDFQKGDIAEGYSVSREKKESFPLTVTSAQKNPTAFYLCASRGGLNTEAFFGQGTRLTVV.

The rearrangement joins TRBV27 to TRBJ2-5; TCRdb names TRBD1, which stays unverified in the absence of DNA. This CDR3 spans 14 amino acids. The germline V gene has CDR1 MNHEY and CDR2 SMNVEV (reference sequence). The CDR3 sequence: CASCPGTGGETQYF.

This clonotype is classed as medium-sized by frequency. The CDR3 spells CASSVWAQGNYEQYF. This chain connects TRBV6-5 to TRBJ2-7; checking the TCRdb D call of TRBD1 is not possible without DNA. Germline assignment: CDR1 MNHEY and CDR2 SVGAGI. The CDR3 is made up of 15 amino acids.